What follows are 30 T cell receptor beta chains derived from one specimen sequenced in a study of blood T cell repertoires in COVID-19. Assay used: immunoSEQ multiplex PCR; TCRdb lists only in-frame clones, some missing. The table lists about 180,000 clones, roughly nine tenths of them singletons. The material sequenced was PBMCs or T cells enriched from blood (not recorded which). These receptor sequences come from a woman aged 50 to 60 who had recovered from COVID-19.

The CDR3 nucleotides read TGTGCCAGTAGTATGGGTCAGGGGGTACTTGGGGCCAACGTCCTGACTTTC. Protein product: CASSMGQGVLGANVLTF. The V call is TRBV19, the J call TRBJ2-6; 7 bases are a match to TRBD1. The germline V gene has CDR1 LNHDA and CDR2 SQIVND (reference sequence). This CDR3 is built from 17 residues. V lost 3 bases and J lost 3; bases outside the gene matches: 8. Based on the CDR3 plus reference TRBV19 and TRBJ2-6, the full variable domain is DGGITQSPKYLFRKEGQNVTLSCEQNLNHDAMYWYRQDPGQGLRLIYYSQIVNDFQKGDIAEGYSVSREKKESFPLTVTSAQKNPTAFYLCASSMGQGVLGANVLTFGAGSRLTVL.

The count of this clone is one. The V gene is TRBV28, the J gene TRBJ1-5, with TRBD1 identical over 9 bases. Trimming at V came to 4 bases and at J to 9 bases, leaving 10 bases not matched to a gene. Germline CDR1 and CDR2: MDHEN and SYDVKM. There are 15 residues in the CDR3. In nucleotides, the CDR3 is TGTGCCAGCAGTTCAGGAGGACAGGGGAAAAGGCCCCAGCATTTT. Protein: CASSSGGQGKRPQHF.

J is TRBJ1-5 and V is TRBV4-2; weak D call: TRBD1 (6 bases). V lost 2 bases to trimming and J lost 9 bases, with 20 bases between them. The CDR3 contains 16 residues. Germline assignment: CDR1 LGHNA and CDR2 YNFKEQ. The CDR3: CASSQSTRGGGRPQHF. CDR3 nucleotides: TGTGCCAGCAGCCAATCGACCAGGGGAGGGGGGAGGCCCCAGCATTTT.

The rearrangement uses TRBV5-5 and TRBJ2-7, with 7 positions matching TRBD2. CDR3 length equals 15 residues. The germline V gene encodes CDR1 SGHKS and CDR2 YYEKEE (reference sequence). The junction had 10 bases not matched to a gene; V was cut back by 4 bases and J by 3 bases. The CDR3 protein is CASSSVASGNYEQYF. Written as DNA, the CDR3 is TGTGCCAGCAGCAGCGTGGCTAGCGGCAACTACGAGCAGTACTTC.

The chain combines TRBV11-3 with TRBJ2-1; possible D gene TRBD1, 7 bases. The CDR3 is 15 amino acids. The germline CDR1 and CDR2 sequences are SGHNT and YENEEA. V gave up 2 bases and J gave up 6 bases, with 14 bases separating them. CDR3 residues: CASSLRWQGGNEQFF. In nucleotides, the CDR3 is TGTGCCAGCAGCTTAAGGTGGCAGGGGGGCAATGAGCAGTTCTTC.

The chain has TRBV19 and TRBJ1-5, with TRBD1 identical over 7 bases. CDR1 and CDR2 from the germline V gene are LNHDA and SQIVND (reference sequence). The CDR3 sequence is 16 residues long. J lost 7 bases, V lost 7 bases, and 16 bases had no gene match. The CDR3: CASTHLRGQYQQPQHF. CDR3 sequence (DNA): TGTGCCAGTACCCATTTGCGGGGACAGTATCAGCAGCCCCAGCATTTT.

The V call is TRBV5-4, the J call TRBJ1-2; D not certain. Germline-derived CDR1 and CDR2 are SGHNT and YYREEE (reference sequence). The V gene lost 3 bases and the J gene lost 3 bases, with 18 bases spanning the gap. This CDR3 region has 16 residues. CDR3 sequence reads: CASSSWTGMPYYGYTF. The CDR3 bases are TGTGCCAGCAGCTCATGGACGGGGATGCCCTACTATGGCTACACCTTC. Drawing the rest from reference TRBV5-4 and TRBJ1-2, the complete variable domain is ETGVTQSPTHLIKTRGQQVTLRCSSQSGHNTVSWYQQALGQGPQFIFQYYREEENGRGNFPPRFSGLQFPNYSSELNVNALELDDSALYLCASSSWTGMPYYGYTFGSGTRLTVV.

The rearrangement uses TRBV7-8 and TRBJ2-2; TRBD1 matches at 8 bases. Germline V gives CDR1 SGHVS, CDR2 FQNEAQ. J was trimmed by 1 base and V by 5 bases; bases with no gene match: 6. This CDR3 comprises 16 residues. The CDR3 nucleotides are TGTGCCAGCAGCCCGAGACAGGGGCGGAACACCGGGGAGCTGTTTTTT. Its protein product is CASSPRQGRNTGELFF.

The chain employs TRBV24-1 and TRBJ2-3; D might be TRBD1 (6 bases). The germline V gene encodes CDR1 KGHDR and CDR2 SFDVKD. The CDR3 is made up of 14 amino acids. The germline V and J ends were trimmed by 7 bases and 5 bases, with 15 bases remaining between them. CDR3 sequence: CATRPGHRQDTQYF. CDR3 coding DNA: TGTGCCACCAGACCGGGACACAGACAAGATACGCAGTATTTT.

Here the CDR3 DNA reads TGTGCCAGCAGCTCCGGACAGGGTGTTCAAGCTTTCTTT. Translating gives CASSSGQGVQAFF. V and J are TRBV28 and TRBJ1-1; 8 bases map to TRBD1. The CDR3 has 13 residues. The V segment lost 6 bases and the J segment 9 bases; nucleotides outside the gene matches: 9. CDR1 and CDR2 from the germline V gene are MDHEN and SYDVKM.

The V and J genes are TRBV5-8 and TRBJ1-2; no clear D gene. The CDR3 spans 16 residues. Trimming took 0 bases from V and 0 from J, leaving 12 bases between them. Germline V gene sequence: CDR1 SGHTS, CDR2 YDEGEE. The CDR3 here is CASSLVVTNANYGYTF. The CDR3 nucleotides read TGTGCCAGCAGCTTGGTGGTTACAAATGCTAACTATGGCTACACCTTC.

The chain recombines TRBV5-1 with TRBJ1-2; a possible D gene is TRBD1 (5 bases). There are 13 residues in the CDR3. Trimming cost V 4 bases and J 3 bases, with 10 bases left between them. The germline V gene has CDR1 SGHRS and CDR2 YFSETQ. The CDR3: CASSRGGDYGYTF. The CDR3 DNA follows: TGCGCCAGCAGCCGCGGGGGGGACTATGGCTACACCTTC.

The chain carries TRBV3-1 (or the pseudogene TRBV3-2) and TRBJ1-1, with D perhaps TRBD1 (6 bases). The germline gives CDR1 LGHDT, CDR2 YNNKEL (reference sequence). V lost 6 bases and J lost 5, with 16 bases in between. This CDR3 has 14 residues. CDR3: CASSLSGGSTEAFF. CDR3 sequence (DNA): TGTGCCAGCAGTCTCTCGGGGGGCTCTACTGAAGCTTTCTTT.

This clone was picked up a small number of times. The chain recombines TRBV28 with TRBJ1-4, with a weak D call TRBD1 (5 bases). The CDR3 covers 16 residues. V lost 3 bases and J 4 bases, leaving 15 bases between the germline ends. Germline loops: CDR1 MDHEN, CDR2 SYDVKM. In DNA form, the CDR3 reads TGTGCCAGCAGTTTGTTAGGGGCACCGATTAATGAAAAACTGTTTTTT. Translated, it gives CASSLLGAPINEKLFF. The full variable domain, completed using reference TRBV28 and TRBJ1-4, is DVKVTQSSRYLVKRTGEKVFLECVQDMDHENMFWYRQDPGLGLRLIYFSYDVKMKEKGDIPEGYSVSREKKERFSLILESASTNQTSMYLCASSLLGAPINEKLFFGSGTQLSVL.

This clone was observed once. J is TRBJ2-1 and V is TRBV9; a possible D gene is TRBD1 (5 bases). The CDR3 runs to 15 residues. CDR1 is SGDLS and CDR2 is YYNGEE in the germline V gene. V lost 0 bases to trimming and J lost 6 bases, with 13 bases between them. CDR3 coding DNA: TGTGCCAGCAGCGTAGGGGGCCGCCGGAGCAATGAGCAGTTCTTC. This codes for CASSVGGRRSNEQFF.

The chain employs TRBV5-1 and TRBJ1-2; 9 bases match TRBD1. The CDR3 runs 16 residues. Germline trimming cut 0 bases from V and 5 bases from J; bases unmatched to any gene: 8. Per germline, CDR1 SGHRS and CDR2 YFSETQ. CDR3 DNA: TGCGCCAGCAGCTTGGGGGACAGGGCGACGGGATATGGCTACACCTTC. This gives the protein CASSLGDRATGYGYTF.

V and J are TRBV19 and TRBJ2-6; TRBD1 matches 8 bases. V shed 3 bases, J shed 4 bases, and the junction held 5 bases outside the gene matches. Germline CDR1 LNHDA, CDR2 SQIVND (reference sequence). The CDR3 covers 16 residues. The CDR3 nucleotides are TGTGCCAGTAGTATCGCAGGGGGCGGAGGGGCCAACGTCCTGACTTTC. Amino acids: CASSIAGGGGANVLTF.

This chain uses TRBV27 with TRBJ2-7; D call uncertain. Germline CDR1 and CDR2: MNHEY and SMNVEV (reference sequence). V was shortened by 0 bases and J by 6 bases, with 9 bases between the two germline ends. CDR3 size: 13 residues. CDR3 sequence (DNA): TGTGCCAGCAGTTTATCCGGGTCGGTCGAGCAGTACTTC. Translating it yields CASSLSGSVEQYF.

This clone was found a few times. The chain joins TRBV30 to TRBJ1-3; D is possibly TRBD1 (5 bases). This CDR3 is 16 amino acids long. Germline lookup yields CDR1 GTSNPN and CDR2 SVGIG (reference sequence). V lost 5 bases and J 4 bases, leaving 21 bases between the germline ends. The chain's CDR3 is CAWDRTRQSAGNTIYF. The CDR3 coding sequence is TGTGCCTGGGATAGGACCCGACAGTCCGCCGGAAACACCATATATTTT.

The rearrangement joins TRBV5-3 to TRBJ2-1; D perhaps matches TRBD2 (6 bases). TRBV5-3 is treated as an ORF (open reading frame) with a function not yet certain. The CDR3 spans 14 residues. V dropped 5 bases and J dropped 7 bases, with 16 bases sitting between them. This CDR3 reads CARRGRDPGNEQFF. CDR3 sequence (DNA): TGTGCCAGAAGGGGGCGGGACCCAGGGAATGAGCAGTTCTTC.

Only a few counts were recorded for this clone. The chain couples TRBV6-5 to TRBJ1-5; no reliable D call. Trimming cost V 6 bases and J 0 bases, with 12 bases left between them. The germline V gene has CDR1 MNHEY and CDR2 SVGAGI. CDR3 length equals 15 residues. CDR3 loop: CASSRVGSSNQPQHF. CDR3 coding DNA: TGTGCCAGCAGCCGCGTGGGGAGTAGCAATCAGCCCCAGCATTTT.

This clone occurred once. This chain joins TRBV7-9 and TRBJ2-7, with 7 nucleotides matching TRBD1. The CDR3 has 13 amino acids. In germline, CDR1 is SEHNR, CDR2 FQNEAQ (reference sequence). The V and J ends lost 2 bases and 5 bases, in that order; junction bases with no gene match: 3. The CDR3 here is CASSLTGVHEQYF. CDR3 bases: TGTGCCAGCAGCTTAACAGGGGTCCACGAGCAGTACTTC.

The chain couples TRBV28 to TRBJ2-1; weak D call: TRBD2 (5 bases). Germline-derived CDR1 and CDR2 are MDHEN and SYDVKM. This CDR3 comprises 12 residues. Deletions cut 7 bases from V and 7 bases from J, with 11 bases between. The CDR3 protein is CASNFEGNEQFF. CDR3 bases: TGTGCCAGCAACTTTGAGGGAAATGAGCAGTTCTTC.

A word on this clone: Other DNA sequences in the same sample also yield this CDR3. V is TRBV28 and J is TRBJ1-4, with 12 bases fitting TRBD1. In germline, CDR1 is MDHEN, CDR2 SYDVKM. The CDR3 is made up of 15 amino acids. The J segment lost 10 bases and the V segment lost 5 bases, leaving 8 bases of the junction unmatched. The CDR3: CASSPPGQGAGKLFF. The CDR3 nucleotides read TGTGCCAGCAGTCCACCGGGACAGGGGGCAGGAAAACTGTTTTTT. Supplemented by reference TRBV28 and TRBJ1-4, the full variable domain reads DVKVTQSSRYLVKRTGEKVFLECVQDMDHENMFWYRQDPGLGLRLIYFSYDVKMKEKGDIPEGYSVSREKKERFSLILESASTNQTSMYLCASSPPGQGAGKLFFGSGTQLSVL.

This rearrangement joins TRBV18 to TRBJ1-6; the D gene is possibly TRBD1 (6 bases). This CDR3 is 14 amino acids long. Looked up from germline, CDR1 is KGHSH and CDR2 is LQKENI. V was clipped by 3 bases and J by 6 bases, with 9 bases between them. The CDR3 loop reads CASSPTGINSPLHF. As DNA, the CDR3 is TGTGCCAGCTCACCTACAGGGATTAATTCACCCCTCCACTTT. Using reference TRBV18 and TRBJ1-6 for the parts outside the CDR3, the full variable domain is NAGVMQNPRHLVRRRGQEARLRCSPMKGHSHVYWYRQLPEEGLKFMVYLQKENIIDESGMPKERFSAEFPKEGPSILRIQQVVRGDSAAYFCASSPTGINSPLHFGNGTRLTVT.

The V call is TRBV18, the J call TRBJ1-1; a weak D match, TRBD1 (5 bases). V lost 2 bases and J lost 1, with 8 bases in between. The germline V gene encodes CDR1 KGHSH and CDR2 LQKENI. This CDR3 has 14 amino acids. The CDR3 protein is CASSPDRGNTEAFF. DNA of the CDR3: TGTGCCAGCTCACCAGACAGAGGGAACACTGAAGCTTTCTTT.

This clone has ten or more counts. Different DNA sequences within this sample yield the same CDR3. The rearrangement joins TRBV4-2 to TRBJ2-7, with TRBD2 matching 11 bases. Germline CDR1 is LGHNA and CDR2 is YNFKEQ. The CDR3 sequence is 16 residues long. With V trimmed by 0 bases and J by 0 bases, 1 base remained unmatched. CDR3 coding DNA: TGTGCCAGCAGCCAAGATGGGACTAGCGGCTCCTACGAGCAGTACTTC. As protein: CASSQDGTSGSYEQYF.

V usage is TRBV5-1 and J usage is TRBJ2-3; the D gene is possibly TRBD1 (5 bases). V lost 6 bases to trimming and J lost 2 bases, with 16 bases between them. Germline CDR1 is SGHRS and CDR2 is YFSETQ. This CDR3 is 15 amino acids long. The CDR3 sequence is CASTSGHTDTDTQYF. In DNA, the CDR3 is TGCGCCAGCACCTCAGGGCACACCGACACAGATACGCAGTATTTT.

The chain is built from TRBV19 and TRBJ1-2; TRBD1 aligns across 9 bases. CDR3 size: 15 residues. Germline lookup yields CDR1 LNHDA and CDR2 SQIVND (reference sequence). The V gene end was trimmed by 7 bases and the J gene end by 0 bases; junction bases not matched to a gene: 6. The CDR3 coding sequence is TGTGCCAGTAATAAGGGGACAGGGCCTAACTATGGCTACACCTTC. Translating it yields CASNKGTGPNYGYTF.

The chain combines TRBV6-2 or TRBV6-3 with TRBJ1-2; D might be TRBD1 (6 bases). CDR3 length: 11 residues. Deletions cut 3 bases from V and 14 bases from J, with 13 bases between. The V gene's germline CDR1 is MNHEY and CDR2 SVGEGT. The CDR3 DNA is TGTGCCAGCAGTTATCGGGGGGCGGGGACCTTC. Protein sequence: CASSYRGAGTF.